These T cell receptor beta chains were read from a single sample in a study of OX40 agonist ivuxolimab in advanced cancers. Here immunoSEQ multiplex PCR was the method, and the copy in TCRdb shows in-frame clones only, minus some. The sample holds around 41,000 clones, around 89% seen once. The sample was CD4+ or CD8+ T cells sorted from blood, taken in a trial of the OX40 agonist ivuxolimab. The receptors come from an adult with an advanced solid tumor such as melanoma, head and neck, liver or kidney cancer. The CDR3 runs from the conserved cysteine through the conserved F or W. Fields, in order: V gene, clone size, CDR3 length, D gene, J gene, CDR3 DNA, CDR3 protein. A D gene is named only where the DNA matches it firmly. The listing skips clone size in some rows; elsewhere it reads once, few, many or a size class.

V gene: TRBV5-1; clone size: NA; CDR3 length: 16; D gene: TRBD1; J gene: TRBJ1-6; CDR3 DNA: TGCGCCAGCAGCCAGTTGCCGGGACAGTTTAATTCACCCCTCCACTTT; CDR3 protein: CASSQLPGQFNSPLHF
V gene: TRBV19; clone size: NA; CDR3 length: 14; D gene: TRBD1; J gene: TRBJ1-5; CDR3 DNA: TGTGCCAGTACCCTCGACAGGGTCAGCCAGCCCCAGCATTTT; CDR3 protein: CASTLDRVSQPQHF
V gene: TRBV5-4; clone size: once; CDR3 length: 13; D gene: NA; J gene: TRBJ2-2; CDR3 DNA: TGTGCCAGCCACCGCTGGAACACCGGGGAGCTGTTTTTT; CDR3 protein: CASHRWNTGELFF
V gene: TRBV6-5; clone size: NA; CDR3 length: 14; D gene: TRBD1; J gene: TRBJ1-2; CDR3 DNA: TGTGCCAGCAAACTCGCCGGGACAGGGTTCGGCTACACCTTC; CDR3 protein: CASKLAGTGFGYTF
V gene: TRBV29-1; clone size: NA; CDR3 length: 12; D gene: NA; J gene: TRBJ2-5; CDR3 DNA: TGCAGCGTTGGAGGCAGTAAAGAGACCCAGTACTTC; CDR3 protein: CSVGGSKETQYF
V gene: TRBV5-1; clone size: once; CDR3 length: 17; D gene: NA; J gene: TRBJ1-1; CDR3 DNA: TGCGCCAGCAGCTTGGCCTTTGGGGAGGCCCGCGGAACTGAAGCTTTCTTT; CDR3 protein: CASSLAFGEARGTEAFF
V gene: TRBV5-1; clone size: NA; CDR3 length: 14; D gene: TRBD2; J gene: TRBJ2-7; CDR3 DNA: TGCGCCAGCCGCGGACTAGCGGGAGGAGGCGAGCAGTACTTC; CDR3 protein: CASRGLAGGGEQYF
V gene: TRBV18; clone size: few; CDR3 length: 20; D gene: NA; J gene: TRBJ1-3; CDR3 DNA: TGTGCCAGCTCACCCCCAGGGATGAATGTGCTTGGTCGCTCTGGAAACACCATATATTTT; CDR3 protein: CASSPPGMNVLGRSGNTIYF
V gene: TRBV15; clone size: NA; CDR3 length: 16; D gene: NA; J gene: TRBJ1-1; CDR3 DNA: TGTGCCACCAGCAGAGCGGGGGCCCGGAGGGACACTGAAGCTTTCTTT; CDR3 protein: CATSRAGARRDTEAFF
V gene: TRBV14; clone size: NA; CDR3 length: 15; D gene: TRBD1; J gene: TRBJ2-5; CDR3 DNA: TGTGCCAGCAGCCCCCTAGGACAGGGCCAAGAGACCCAGTACTTC; CDR3 protein: CASSPLGQGQETQYF
V gene: TRBV19; clone size: once; CDR3 length: 14; D gene: NA; J gene: TRBJ2-3; CDR3 DNA: TGTGCCAGTAGTATCCAGGGCCGCACAGATACGCAGTATTTT; CDR3 protein: CASSIQGRTDTQYF
V gene: TRBV4-2; clone size: NA; CDR3 length: 15; D gene: TRBD1; J gene: TRBJ1-2; CDR3 DNA: TGTGCCAGCAGCCAAGTAGGACAGGGGGACTATGGCTACACCTTC; CDR3 protein: CASSQVGQGDYGYTF
V gene: TRBV18; clone size: NA; CDR3 length: 16; D gene: TRBD1; J gene: TRBJ1-4; CDR3 DNA: TGTGCCAGCTCACTGGGACAGGGGGCATCTAATGAAAAACTGTTTTTT; CDR3 protein: CASSLGQGASNEKLFF
V gene: TRBV27; clone size: NA; CDR3 length: 13; D gene: TRBD1; J gene: TRBJ2-3; CDR3 DNA: TGTGCCAGCTCGGGACAGAACACAGATACGCAGTATTTT; CDR3 protein: CASSGQNTDTQYF
V gene: TRBV5-4; clone size: NA; CDR3 length: 15; D gene: NA; J gene: TRBJ1-1; CDR3 DNA: TGTGCCAGCAGCCCACTTAAGGGACTGAACACCGAAGCTTTCTTT; CDR3 protein: CASSPLKGLNTEAFF
V gene: TRBV5-1; clone size: NA; CDR3 length: 15; D gene: TRBD2; J gene: TRBJ2-1; CDR3 DNA: TGCGCCAGCAGGGCACTAGCGGGAGGGCCCAATGAGCAGTTCTTC; CDR3 protein: CASRALAGGPNEQFF
V gene: TRBV4-1; clone size: NA; CDR3 length: 16; D gene: NA; J gene: TRBJ1-1; CDR3 DNA: TGCGCCAGCAGCCAAGGTCCAGGAGGCATGAACACTGAAGCTTTCTTT; CDR3 protein: CASSQGPGGMNTEAFF
V gene: TRBV5-1; clone size: NA; CDR3 length: 14; D gene: TRBD2; J gene: TRBJ2-7; CDR3 DNA: TGCGCCAGCAGCGGGGGACTAGCGGCCTACGAGCAGTACTTC; CDR3 protein: CASSGGLAAYEQYF
V gene: TRBV5-1; clone size: NA; CDR3 length: 15; D gene: NA; J gene: TRBJ2-1; CDR3 DNA: TGCGCCAGCAGCTTGGCTGGGTCTTCCTACAATGAGCAGTTCTTC; CDR3 protein: CASSLAGSSYNEQFF
V gene: TRBV25-1; clone size: NA; CDR3 length: 14; D gene: NA; J gene: TRBJ2-7; CDR3 DNA: TGTGCCAGCATTCGACAGAGAATCTCCTACGAGCAGTACTTC; CDR3 protein: CASIRQRISYEQYF
V gene: TRBV28; clone size: once; CDR3 length: 12; D gene: NA; J gene: TRBJ1-1; CDR3 DNA: TGTGCCAGCAGTGCCTGGGACATGGTAGTTTTCTTT; CDR3 protein: CASSAWDMVVFF
V gene: TRBV28; clone size: NA; CDR3 length: 13; D gene: NA; J gene: TRBJ2-1; CDR3 DNA: TGTGCCAGCAGGAACGTTTTAAACAATGAGCAGTTCTTC; CDR3 protein: CASRNVLNNEQFF
V gene: TRBV6-5; clone size: NA; CDR3 length: 15; D gene: TRBD2; J gene: TRBJ2-7; CDR3 DNA: TGTGCCAGCAGTTACGCGTCTAGCGGGGTCTACGAGCAGTACTTC; CDR3 protein: CASSYASSGVYEQYF
V gene: TRBV19; clone size: once; CDR3 length: 14; D gene: NA; J gene: TRBJ2-7; CDR3 DNA: TGTGCCAGTAGTATAGTAGAGGGGACCTACGAGCAGTACTTC; CDR3 protein: CASSIVEGTYEQYF
V gene: TRBV12-5; clone size: NA; CDR3 length: 11; D gene: NA; J gene: TRBJ2-7; CDR3 DNA: TGTGCTAGTTCCATAGACTACGAGCAGTACTTC; CDR3 protein: CASSIDYEQYF
V gene: TRBV19; clone size: NA; CDR3 length: 13; D gene: NA; J gene: TRBJ1-2; CDR3 DNA: TGTGCCAGTCGCGGGACGGAGGGGTATGGCTACACCTTC; CDR3 protein: CASRGTEGYGYTF
V gene: TRBV7-8; clone size: NA; CDR3 length: 16; D gene: TRBD1; J gene: TRBJ1-4; CDR3 DNA: TGTGCCAGCAGCTTATCCCGGACAGGGGTTAATGAAAAACTGTTTTTT; CDR3 protein: CASSLSRTGVNEKLFF
V gene: TRBV19; clone size: NA; CDR3 length: 13; D gene: NA; J gene: TRBJ2-5; CDR3 DNA: TGTGCCAGTAGTATATTGGAGGGAGAGACCCAGTACTTC; CDR3 protein: CASSILEGETQYF
V gene: TRBV11-2; clone size: NA; CDR3 length: 16; D gene: TRBD1; J gene: TRBJ2-1; CDR3 DNA: TGTGCCAGCAGCTTAGCAAGGACAGGGACCTACAATGAGCAGTTCTTC; CDR3 protein: CASSLARTGTYNEQFF
V gene: TRBV28; clone size: NA; CDR3 length: 15; D gene: NA; J gene: TRBJ1-1; CDR3 DNA: TGTGCCAGCAGTCCAAGGGTAAGAGGAGGCACTGAAGCTTTCTTT; CDR3 protein: CASSPRVRGGTEAFF
V gene: TRBV7-2; clone size: NA; CDR3 length: 15; D gene: TRBD2; J gene: TRBJ2-7; CDR3 DNA: TGTGCCAGCAGCTTCCAAGCGGGAGGGACGTACGAGCAGTACTTC; CDR3 protein: CASSFQAGGTYEQYF
V gene: TRBV10-3; clone size: NA; CDR3 length: 14; D gene: TRBD2; J gene: TRBJ2-2; CDR3 DNA: TGTGCCAGCCGAACAGCGGGAGGGCCCGGGGAGCTGTTTTTT; CDR3 protein: CASRTAGGPGELFF
V gene: TRBV6-4; clone size: NA; CDR3 length: 15; D gene: NA; J gene: TRBJ2-7; CDR3 DNA: TGTGCCAGCAGCTGTCTGTGGCGGGACTCCTACGAGCAGTACTTC; CDR3 protein: CASSCLWRDSYEQYF
V gene: TRBV6-1; clone size: NA; CDR3 length: 15; D gene: NA; J gene: TRBJ2-7; CDR3 DNA: TGTGCCAGCAGTGAATTACGATCAGGGACCTACGAGCAGTACTTC; CDR3 protein: CASSELRSGTYEQYF
V gene: TRBV5-4; clone size: NA; CDR3 length: 16; D gene: TRBD1; J gene: TRBJ1-2; CDR3 DNA: TGTGCCAGCAGCCAAGGGACAGGGAGTGGAGGGGGTGGCTACACCTTC; CDR3 protein: CASSQGTGSGGGGYTF
V gene: TRBV11-1; clone size: NA; CDR3 length: 14; D gene: NA; J gene: TRBJ1-2; CDR3 DNA: TGTGCCAGCAGCCTGGGCCCCGCTAACTATGGCTACACCTTC; CDR3 protein: CASSLGPANYGYTF
V gene: TRBV2; clone size: NA; CDR3 length: 18; D gene: NA; J gene: TRBJ2-6; CDR3 DNA: TGTGCCAGCAGTGGCCGTAGGGCAGGGATCTCTGGGGCCAACGTCCTGACTTTC; CDR3 protein: CASSGRRAGISGANVLTF
V gene: TRBV5-1; clone size: NA; CDR3 length: 13; D gene: NA; J gene: TRBJ2-2; CDR3 DNA: TGCGCCAGCAGCTTCCCGAACACCGGGGAGCTGTTTTTT; CDR3 protein: CASSFPNTGELFF
V gene: TRBV7-3; clone size: NA; CDR3 length: 15; D gene: NA; J gene: TRBJ2-1; CDR3 DNA: TGTGCCAGCAGCTTAACCGGGGCGGGATTCGATGAGCAGTTCTTC; CDR3 protein: CASSLTGAGFDEQFF
V gene: TRBV5-4; clone size: NA; CDR3 length: 16; D gene: TRBD2; J gene: TRBJ2-2; CDR3 DNA: TGTGCCAGCAGCTTCGGGACTAGCGGGATCGCCGGGGAGCTGTTTTTT; CDR3 protein: CASSFGTSGIAGELFF
V gene: TRBV10-3; clone size: NA; CDR3 length: 12; D gene: NA; J gene: TRBJ1-2; CDR3 DNA: TGTGCCATCAGTGAACAGGGAGGCGGCTACACCTTC; CDR3 protein: CAISEQGGGYTF
V gene: TRBV19; clone size: NA; CDR3 length: 15; D gene: TRBD2; J gene: TRBJ2-1; CDR3 DNA: TGTGCCAGTAGTATAGATTTTGGGACTAGCGGGAGAAGGTTCTTC; CDR3 protein: CASSIDFGTSGRRFF
V gene: TRBV2; clone size: once; CDR3 length: 12; D gene: NA; J gene: TRBJ2-7; CDR3 DNA: TGTGCCAGCAGCGGGACGGGCTACGAGCAGTACTTC; CDR3 protein: CASSGTGYEQYF
V gene: TRBV5-4; clone size: NA; CDR3 length: 15; D gene: TRBD2; J gene: TRBJ2-1; CDR3 DNA: TGTGCCAGCAGCCCGGGACTAGCGGGAGGAAATGAGCAGTTCTTC; CDR3 protein: CASSPGLAGGNEQFF
V gene: TRBV6-1; clone size: NA; CDR3 length: 15; D gene: NA; J gene: TRBJ1-2; CDR3 DNA: TGTGCCAGCAGTGAAGCGCATCAGGGTCTCTATGGCTACACCTTC; CDR3 protein: CASSEAHQGLYGYTF
V gene: TRBV29-1; clone size: NA; CDR3 length: 11; D gene: TRBD1; J gene: TRBJ1-2; CDR3 DNA: TGCAGCGTTGCAGGGGGCGATGGCTACACCTTC; CDR3 protein: CSVAGGDGYTF
V gene: TRBV10-3; clone size: once; CDR3 length: 12; D gene: NA; J gene: TRBJ1-5; CDR3 DNA: TGTGCCATCAGTGACAACAATCAGCCCCAGCATTTT; CDR3 protein: CAISDNNQPQHF
V gene: TRBV7-2; clone size: NA; CDR3 length: 18; D gene: NA; J gene: TRBJ2-1; CDR3 DNA: TGTGCCAGCAGCTTAGGACGCTTTAGGGCACCGCCCTACAATGAGCAGTTCTTC; CDR3 protein: CASSLGRFRAPPYNEQFF
V gene: TRBV7-3; clone size: NA; CDR3 length: 13; D gene: NA; J gene: TRBJ2-3; CDR3 DNA: TGTGCCAGCAGCTCCTTTATTGCGGATACGCAGTATTTT; CDR3 protein: CASSSFIADTQYF
V gene: TRBV6-6; clone size: NA; CDR3 length: 16; D gene: NA; J gene: TRBJ2-3; CDR3 DNA: TGTGCCAGCAGCCATACCCGTGGGACTAGCACAGATACGCAGTATTTT; CDR3 protein: CASSHTRGTSTDTQYF
V gene: TRBV6-1; clone size: NA; CDR3 length: 14; D gene: NA; J gene: TRBJ1-5; CDR3 DNA: TGTGCCAGCAGTGGCCGTGGGGGCAATCAGCCCCAGCATTTT; CDR3 protein: CASSGRGGNQPQHF
V gene: TRBV13; clone size: NA; CDR3 length: 16; D gene: TRBD2; J gene: TRBJ2-2; CDR3 DNA: TGTGCCAGCAGCTTAGAGGTGCGGCGGGGGGCCGGGGAGCTGTTTTTT; CDR3 protein: CASSLEVRRGAGELFF